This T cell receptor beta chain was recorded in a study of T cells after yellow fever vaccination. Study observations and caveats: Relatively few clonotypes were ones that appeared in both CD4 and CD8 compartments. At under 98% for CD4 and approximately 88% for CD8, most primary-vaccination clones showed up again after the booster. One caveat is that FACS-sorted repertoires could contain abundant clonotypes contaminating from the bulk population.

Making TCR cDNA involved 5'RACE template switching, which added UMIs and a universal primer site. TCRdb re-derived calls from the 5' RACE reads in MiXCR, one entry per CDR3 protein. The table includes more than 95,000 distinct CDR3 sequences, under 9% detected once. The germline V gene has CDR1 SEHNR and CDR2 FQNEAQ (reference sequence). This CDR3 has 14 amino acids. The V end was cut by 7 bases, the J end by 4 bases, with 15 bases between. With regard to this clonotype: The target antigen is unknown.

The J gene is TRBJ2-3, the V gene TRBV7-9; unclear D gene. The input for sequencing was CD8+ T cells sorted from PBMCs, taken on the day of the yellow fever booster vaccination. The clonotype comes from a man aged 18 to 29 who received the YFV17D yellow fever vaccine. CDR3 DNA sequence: TGTGCCAGCAACTATGCGAGTTCCGCAGATACGCAGTATTTT. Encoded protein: CASNYASSADTQYF.